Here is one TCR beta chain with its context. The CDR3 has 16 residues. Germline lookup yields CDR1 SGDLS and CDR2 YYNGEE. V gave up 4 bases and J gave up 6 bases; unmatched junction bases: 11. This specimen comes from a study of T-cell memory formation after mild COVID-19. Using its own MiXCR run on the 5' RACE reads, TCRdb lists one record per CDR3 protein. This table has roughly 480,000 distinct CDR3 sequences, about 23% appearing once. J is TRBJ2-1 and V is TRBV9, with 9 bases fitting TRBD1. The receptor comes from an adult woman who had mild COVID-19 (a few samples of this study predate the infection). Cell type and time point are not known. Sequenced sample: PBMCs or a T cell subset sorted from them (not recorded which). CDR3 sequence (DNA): TGTGCCAGCAGCCCCCGAACCGGGACAGGGACCAATGAGCAGTTCTTC. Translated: CASSPRTGTGTNEQFF.